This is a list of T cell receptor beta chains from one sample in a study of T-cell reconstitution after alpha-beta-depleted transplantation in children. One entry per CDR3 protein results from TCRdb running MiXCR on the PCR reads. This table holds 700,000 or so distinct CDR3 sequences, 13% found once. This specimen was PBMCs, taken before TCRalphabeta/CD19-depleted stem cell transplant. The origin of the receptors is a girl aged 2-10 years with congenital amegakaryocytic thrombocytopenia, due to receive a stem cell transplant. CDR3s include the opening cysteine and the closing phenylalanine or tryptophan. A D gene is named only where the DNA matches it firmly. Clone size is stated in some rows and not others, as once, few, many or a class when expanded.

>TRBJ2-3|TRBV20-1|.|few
CSAPRGPFTDTQYF
TGCAGTGCCCCGAGGGGACCTTTCACAGATACGCAGTATTTT
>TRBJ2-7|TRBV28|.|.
CASSLGRTTDLWYEQYF
TGTGCCAGCAGCCTTGGGAGAACAACGGACCTCTGGTACGAGCAGTACTTC
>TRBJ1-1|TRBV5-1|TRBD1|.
CASSLNRGRETEAFF
TGCGCCAGCAGCTTAAACAGGGGGCGGGAGACTGAAGCTTTCTTT
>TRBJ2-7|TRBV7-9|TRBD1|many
CASSLDGTGTYEQYF
TGTGCCAGCAGCTTAGACGGGACAGGGACCTACGAGCAGTACTTC
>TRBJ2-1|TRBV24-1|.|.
CATSDSSGGSYNEQFF
TGTGCCACCAGTGATTCAAGCGGCGGCTCCTACAATGAGCAGTTCTTC
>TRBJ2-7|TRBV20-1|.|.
CSAYYSRTYEQYF
TGCAGTGCCTACTACAGTAGGACGTACGAGCAGTACTTC
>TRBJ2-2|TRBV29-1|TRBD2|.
CSVPTSGSKGTGELFF
TGCAGCGTCCCGACTAGCGGGAGTAAAGGGACCGGGGAGCTGTTTTTT
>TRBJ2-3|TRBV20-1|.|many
CSATPALSTDTQYF
TGCAGTGCTACCCCAGCCCTTAGCACAGATACGCAGTATTTT
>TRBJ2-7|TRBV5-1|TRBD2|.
CASTPEAGGPYEQYF
TGCGCCAGCACCCCTGAGGCGGGGGGCCCCTACGAGCAGTACTTC
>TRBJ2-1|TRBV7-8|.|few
CASSLAGRHYNEQFF
TGTGCCAGCAGCTTAGCCGGGAGACACTACAATGAGCAGTTCTTC
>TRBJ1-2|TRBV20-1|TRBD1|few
CSAREDFGDSSGHTF
TGCAGTGCTAGAGAAGATTTCGGGGACAGCTCTGGCCACACCTTC
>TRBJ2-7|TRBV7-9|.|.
CASRSGISYEQYF
TGTGCCAGCAGGTCAGGGATCTCCTACGAGCAGTACTTC
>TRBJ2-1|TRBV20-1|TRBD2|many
CSAILAVSPYNEQFF
TGCAGTGCCATACTAGCGGTGAGCCCCTACAATGAGCAGTTCTTC
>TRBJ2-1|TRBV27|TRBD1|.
CASSDRVAALDFGEQFF
TGTGCCAGCAGCGACAGGGTGGCGGCCCTAGATTTTGGTGAGCAGTTCTTC
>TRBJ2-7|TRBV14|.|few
CASSQVGTAGNEQYF
TGTGCCAGCAGCCAAGTTGGAACAGCCGGGAACGAGCAGTACTTC
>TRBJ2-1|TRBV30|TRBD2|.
CAWSRLAGGENEQFF
TGTGCCTGGAGCAGACTAGCGGGAGGCGAAAATGAGCAGTTCTTC
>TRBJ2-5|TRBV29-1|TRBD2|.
CSAPGTSGGYQETQYF
TGCAGCGCACCCGGGACTAGCGGAGGGTACCAAGAGACCCAGTACTTC
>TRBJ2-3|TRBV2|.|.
CASRSNGGSDTQYF
TGTGCCAGCAGGAGCAACGGGGGATCAGATACGCAGTATTTT
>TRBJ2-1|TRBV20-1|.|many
CSASPTTSSSVDEQFF
TGCAGTGCTAGTCCCACCACTAGCAGCTCCGTCGATGAGCAGTTCTTC
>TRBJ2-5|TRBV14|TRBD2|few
CASSQLGLAGRETQYF
TGTGCCAGCAGCCAATTGGGACTAGCGGGAAGGGAGACCCAGTACTTC
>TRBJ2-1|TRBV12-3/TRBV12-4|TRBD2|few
CASSISGRARNEQFF
TGTGCCAGCAGTATCAGCGGGAGGGCCCGAAATGAGCAGTTCTTC
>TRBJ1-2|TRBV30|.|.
CAWSALSSPYGYTF
TGTGCCTGGAGTGCCCTTTCATCTCCCTATGGCTACACCTTC